The entry that follows covers one T cell receptor beta chain sequence. Its antigen is as yet unknown. PCR employed 60 Vbeta and 13 Jbeta primers. The protocol was immunoSEQ multiplex PCR, while the TCRdb copy is restricted to in-frame clones and leaves out a portion. The table shows roughly 140,000 clones, with roughly 80% occurring only once. The data derive from a study of cytomegalovirus exposure and HLA in healthy donors. The overall study: Prior work identified around 100 million unique TCR beta sequences in some 200 million T cells. General study findings and limits: Some public TCRs appeared in many individuals, while most sequences were rare. There was a cluster of highly shared sequence variants that was likely a sequencing artifact. In most subjects, TCR beta sequences reportedly gave accurate predictions of HLA-A and HLA-B alleles.

Sequenced input: PBMCs. This receptor was obtained from a woman aged 40 to 50 in good health and CMV-seropositive.

The CDR3 bases are TGTGCCAGCAGTAAGACAGGAGACCACTATGGCTACACCTTC. The encoded protein is CASSKTGDHYGYTF. This rearrangement joins TRBV6-5 to TRBJ1-2, with D perhaps TRBD1 (6 bases). V lost 5 bases and J lost 3, with 13 bases in between. Germline V gene sequence: CDR1 MNHEY, CDR2 SVGAGI. The CDR3 is 14 residues long.